This TCR beta chain was recorded in a study of blood T cell repertoires in COVID-19. On the study more broadly: Sites in the United States, Italy and Spain provided acute and convalescent COVID-19 samples.

Under the authors' procedure: Reference gene primer amplification in the assay estimated nucleated cell counts. Produced via immunoSEQ multiplex PCR; TCRdb's table is partial and in-frame only. V, J and clone size derive from that table, while D and trimming were established from the DNA sequence. The sample carries 400,000 to 450,000 clones, roughly 91% recorded once. The V gene's germline CDR1 is MNHEY and CDR2 SMNVEV (reference sequence). Trimming cost V 6 bases and J 5 bases; bases outside gene matches: 18. CDR3 size: 18 residues. Participant-reported clinical history was the basis for cohort assignment. Symptom resolution, clearance, or two negative PCRs marked the recovered donors of Cohort 3.

This chain connects TRBV27 to TRBJ2-2; 7 positions agree with TRBD2. This sequence originates from a young man who had recovered from COVID-19. The sequenced sample consisted of PBMCs or T cells enriched from blood (not recorded which). The CDR3 bases are TGTGCCAGCAGCCCCCCCCTTTTTGGCGGGAGAGGGACCGGGGAGCTGTTTTTT. Its translation: CASSPPLFGGRGTGELFF.